The rows below give T cell receptor beta chains drawn from one sample of a study of blood T cells in healthy people across ages. In TCRdb, the 5' RACE reads were re-called with MiXCR into one record per CDR3 protein. The profile shows about 1.4 million distinct CDR3 sequences, roughly 59% of them singletons. The source material was blood. The receptors shown here come from a man between 18 and 29 years old in good health. Both conserved end residues are part of each CDR3. A D gene is named only where the DNA matches it firmly. Where a row states a size, it is once, few, many or the class of an expanded clone; other rows omit it.

>-|TRBV12-3/TRBV12-4|TRBJ1-5|17|-
TGTGCCAGCAGTTTAGCGTACCGCCCGGATGGCAATCAGCCCCAGCATTTT
CASSLAYRPDGNQPQHF
>TRBD2|TRBV6-1|TRBJ2-5|15|-
TGTGCCACCGGGACTAGCGGGAGAGGGGCGGAGACCCAGTACTTC
CATGTSGRGAETQYF
>-|TRBV3-1|TRBJ2-1|16|-
TGTGCCAGCAGCCGGCGAGGCCCGCGGTCCTACAATGAGCAGTTCTTC
CASSRRGPRSYNEQFF
>-|TRBV29-1|TRBJ2-7|8|-
TGCGGTGACAATGAGCAGTACTTC
CGDNEQYF
>-|TRBV6-5|TRBJ1-2|12|many
TGTGCCAGCAGTTACGGGGGCTATGGCTACACCTTC
CASSYGGYGYTF
>-|TRBV5-8|TRBJ2-1|13|-
TGTGCCAGCAGCTTGGGAGTTGCTGGGGAGCAGTTCTTC
CASSLGVAGEQFF
>TRBD1|TRBV20-1|TRBJ1-1|12|-
TGCAGTGATGACAGGGAGAACACTGAAGCTTTCTTT
CSDDRENTEAFF
>TRBD1|TRBV9|TRBJ1-5|15|-
TGTGCCAGCAGCGTAGGAGGAGGGGGCGGGCAGCCCCAGCATTTT
CASSVGGGGGQPQHF
>TRBD1|TRBV12-5|TRBJ1-1|17|-
TGTGCTAGTGGTCCTGGGACAGGGAGGGTTTTAGACACTGAAGCTTTCTTT
CASGPGTGRVLDTEAFF
>TRBD2|TRBV7-8|TRBJ2-7|14|once
TGTGCCAGCAGCGCCCAGAGGACTAGCTACGAGCAGTACTTC
CASSAQRTSYEQYF
>-|TRBV5-1|TRBJ2-6|18|-
TGCGCCAGCAGCTTGGCAGTAACAGCCGGATTGAAGGCCAACGTCCTGACTTTC
CASSLAVTAGLKANVLTF
>TRBD1|TRBV9|TRBJ2-1|15|-
TGTGCCAGCAGGCCCGGGACAGGGGGCCTCGATGAGCAGTTCTTC
CASRPGTGGLDEQFF
>-|TRBV20-1|TRBJ2-7|15|-
TGCAGTGCTTTAGACCCCCTTAGCGGACACTACGAGCAGTACTTC
CSALDPLSGHYEQYF
>-|TRBV9|TRBJ2-3|16|-
TGTGCCAGCAGCGTAGACGGACAGATGATCACAGATACGCAGTATTTT
CASSVDGQMITDTQYF
>-|TRBV9|TRBJ2-7|15|-
TGTGCCAGCAGCGTAGGAATGGGTTTGGGCAACGAGCAGTACTTC
CASSVGMGLGNEQYF
>-|TRBV25-1|TRBJ2-2|13|few
TGTGCCAGCAGTGAGCGGGACACCGGGGAGCTGTTTTTT
CASSERDTGELFF
>-|TRBV4-2|TRBJ2-5|14|-
TGTGCCAGCAGCCAAGCGGGGGTCCAAGAGACCCAGTACTTC
CASSQAGVQETQYF
>-|TRBV27|TRBJ2-3|13|-
TGTGCCAGCAGTTTATCGGTTGGAGATACGCAGTATTTT
CASSLSVGDTQYF
>-|TRBV3-1|TRBJ2-3|15|-
TGTGCCAGCAGCCCGCCGGACGGTTACACAGATACGCAGTATTTT
CASSPPDGYTDTQYF
>-|TRBV12-3/TRBV12-4|TRBJ2-3|15|-
TGTGCCAGCACCATCGTAGGGGGGTACGGAGATACGCAGTATTTT
CASTIVGGYGDTQYF
>-|TRBV19|TRBJ2-1|15|-
TGTGCCAGTAGTATTAGCGCGGATACCTACAATGAGCAGTTCTTC
CASSISADTYNEQFF
>TRBD1|TRBV6-2/TRBV6-3|TRBJ1-5|14|-
TGTGCCAGCAGTTACGACAGGGGGCATCAGCCCCAGCATTTT
CASSYDRGHQPQHF
>TRBD1|TRBV5-1|TRBJ1-2|14|few
TGCGCCAGCAGCCTAATGGGACAGCAATATGGCTACACCTTC
CASSLMGQQYGYTF
>-|TRBV20-1|TRBJ2-5|12|-
TGCAGTGCTGCCGGGGCAGAAGAGACCCAGTACTTC
CSAAGAEETQYF
>TRBD1|TRBV7-9|TRBJ1-2|14|few
TGTGCCAGCATCTCTGCGGACAGGGCGTATGGCTACACCTTC
CASISADRAYGYTF
>-|TRBV5-1|TRBJ1-5|15|-
TGCGCCAGCAGCTTGAACACCGATAGCAATCAGCCCCAGCATTTT
CASSLNTDSNQPQHF
>TRBD2|TRBV29-1|TRBJ2-5|19|once
TGCAGCGTTCTTCCTTTAGCCGATAACGGACTAGCGGGAGGAGAGACCCAGTACTTC
CSVLPLADNGLAGGETQYF
>-|TRBV12-3/TRBV12-4|TRBJ1-1|14|-
TGTGCCAGCAGTTTAAGGGGAGTCAGCACTGAAGCTTTCTTT
CASSLRGVSTEAFF
>TRBD2|TRBV2|TRBJ2-2|15|-
TGTGCCAGCAGTAGCTATAGCGGGAGGTCAGGGGAGCTGTTTTTT
CASSSYSGRSGELFF
>-|TRBV6-1|TRBJ2-3|14|once
TGTGCCAGCAGTCTTCTGCCCAATAGAGATACGCAGTATTTT
CASSLLPNRDTQYF
>TRBD2|TRBV3-1|TRBJ2-2|16|-
TGTGCCAGCAGCCGACGGACTAGCGGGAACACCGGGGAGCTGTTTTTT
CASSRRTSGNTGELFF
>-|TRBV6-5|TRBJ2-5|14|-
TGTGCCAGCAGTCCGATTTCGCCCCAAGAGACCCAGTACTTC
CASSPISPQETQYF